This T cell receptor beta chain was recorded in a study of regulatory T cells in long-lasting Graves disease. General observations from the study: Favored usage of TRBV28, TRBJ1-2 and TRBJ2-5 was recorded in persistent disease.

HTBI primers from iRepertoire and Arm-PCR of CDR3 regions yielded the TCR beta libraries. TCRdb independently ran MiXCR on the multiplex PCR reads; one entry per CDR3 protein. Of some 280,000 distinct CDR3 sequences in the sample, around 20% were seen once. V lost 5 bases and J lost 3, with 13 bases in between. The CDR3 runs to 14 residues. CDR1 and CDR2 (germline): MDHEN, SYDVKM. Time point here: persistent/refractory GD, antithyroid drugs over 5 years with positive TRAb. The TCR library used RNA extracted from PBMCs. This clonotype was detected many times. The antigen is undetermined. The source of this sequence is a female donor with Graves disease. The genes are TRBV28 and TRBJ2-5; D gene uncertain. Sequencing used peripheral blood mononuclear cells (PBMCs), obtained when the disease was refractory, from a patient treated with antithyroid drugs. The CDR3 DNA follows: TGTGCCAGCAGTAATCCCGGTCTAAAAGAGACCCAGTACTTC. It translates to CASSNPGLKETQYF.